The 22 T cell receptor beta chains below all came from one sample that was sequenced in a study of blood T cell repertoires in COVID-19. Profiled with immunoSEQ multiplex PCR; TCRdb holds only in-frame clones, not every one. The sample holds around 30,000 clones, 85% to 90% seen once. Specimen: peripheral blood. These receptors originate from a human donor with active COVID-19. The donor label of this sample is uncertain.

The chain employs TRBV23-1 and TRBJ1-3; a weak D match, TRBD1 (6 bases). TRBV23-1 belongs to the ORF category, with a function that is uncertain. The CDR3 runs 19 residues. V was clipped by 4 bases and J by 0 bases, with 22 bases between them. CDR3 nucleotides: TGCGCCAGCAGTCCCCGTAATCTCGAGAGAGGGGGCTCTGGAAACACCATATATTTT. This encodes CASSPRNLERGGSGNTIYF.

The rearrangement uses TRBV28 and TRBJ1-1; perhaps TRBD1 as D (5 bases). V was clipped by 2 bases and J by 10 bases, with 8 bases between them. Germline CDR1 and CDR2: MDHEN and SYDVKM. The CDR3 extends over 11 amino acids. This CDR3 is CASSLRTSAFF. For the CDR3, the DNA is TGTGCCAGCAGTTTACGGACATCAGCTTTCTTT.

The chain recombines TRBV6-5 with TRBJ2-1; tentative D call: TRBD2 (6 bases). V was pared by 6 bases and J by 0 bases, with 9 bases between. The CDR3 has 14 residues. From germline, CDR1 is MNHEY and CDR2 SVGAGI. For the CDR3, the DNA is TGTGCCAGCAGCGGGGGTAGCTCCTACAATGAGCAGTTCTTC. Its protein is CASSGGSSYNEQFF.

About this clone: At one boundary the junction diverges from the germline segment, which might be a read error. V is TRBV19 and J is TRBJ2-5, with 8 bases that match TRBD2. Per the germline V gene, CDR1 is LNHDA and CDR2 is SQIVND (reference sequence). The CDR3 covers 17 residues. The CDR3 bases are TGTGCCAGTAGTATCATTCGCGCGGGGGGCCGACAAGGGACCCAGTACTTC. It encodes CASSIIRAGGRQGTQYF.

The V call is TRBV4-2, the J call TRBJ2-3; the match to TRBD2 covers 7 bases. Trimming cost V 5 bases and J 10 bases; bases outside gene matches: 18. The CDR3 has 16 residues. Looked up from germline, CDR1 is LGHNA and CDR2 is YNFKEQ. The CDR3 DNA is TGTGCCAGCAGCGCACATCTAGCGGACCCATACTGGCCGCAGTATTTT. Encoded protein: CASSAHLADPYWPQYF.

The chain uses TRBV5-1 and TRBJ1-1; 11 bases match TRBD1. The germline V gene has CDR1 SGHRS and CDR2 YFSETQ. The V segment lost 1 base and the J segment 4 bases; nucleotides outside the gene matches: 6. The CDR3 totals 16 residues. DNA of the CDR3: TGCGCCAGCAGCTTGCGGTTGGGGACAGGGGGCACTGAAGCTTTCTTT. Its protein product is CASSLRLGTGGTEAFF. Full variable domain (rest looked up from reference TRBV5-1 and TRBJ1-1): KAGVTQTPRYLIKTRGQQVTLSCSPISGHRSVSWYQQTPGQGLQFLFEYFSETQRNKGNFPGRFSGRQFSNSRSEMNVSTLELGDSALYLCASSLRLGTGGTEAFFGQGTRLTVV.

This clone was seen only a few times. This sample also contains other DNA sequences that code for the same CDR3. The chain employs TRBV12-3 or TRBV12-4 and TRBJ2-7, with TRBD1 identical over 9 bases. J gave up 4 bases and V 4 bases, and 2 bases lay outside the gene matches. The CDR3 totals 13 residues. The CDR3 nucleotides read TGTGCCAGCAGTTCGGACAGGGGATACGAGCAGTACTTC. Protein: CASSSDRGYEQYF.

CDR3 region: CASSPPIGTSGGTDTQYF. The CDR3 DNA follows: TGTGCCAGCTCACCCCCTATCGGCACTAGCGGGGGCACAGATACGCAGTATTTT. This chain links TRBV18 with TRBJ2-3; 10 bases fit TRBD2. Germline V lookup: CDR1 KGHSH, CDR2 LQKENI. V lost 3 bases, J lost 1 base, and 10 bases stayed unmatched. This CDR3 has 18 amino acids.

The CDR3 spells CASGPQQGGQYF. The CDR3 nucleotides read TGTGCTAGTGGTCCCCAACAGGGGGGCCAGTACTTC. The V gene is TRBV12-5, the J gene TRBJ2-5; 8 bases are shared with TRBD1. Trimming removed 5 bases from V and 10 bases from J; junction bases left unmatched: 6. CDR1 is LGHNT, CDR2 FRNRAP, per germline. CDR3 length: 12 residues.

The chain recombines TRBV3-1 (or the pseudogene TRBV3-2) with TRBJ1-2; unclear D gene. The V and J ends lost 2 bases and 7 bases respectively, with 14 bases between them. Germline values: CDR1 LGHDT, CDR2 YNNKEL (reference sequence). This CDR3 is built from 14 residues. The CDR3 DNA reads as TGTGCCAGCAGCCAACGTTTAGGGAGTGGTGGCTACACCTTC. This encodes CASSQRLGSGGYTF.

The chain links TRBV3-1 (or the pseudogene TRBV3-2) to TRBJ2-5, with TRBD2 identical over 10 bases. Germline V gene data show CDR1 as LGHDT and CDR2 as YNNKEL (reference sequence). This CDR3 is built from 16 residues. V lost 3 bases and J lost 1; bases outside the gene matches: 5. CDR3 amino acids: CASSHLLAGGQETQYF. CDR3 nucleotide sequence: TGTGCCAGCAGCCACCTTTTAGCGGGGGGCCAAGAGACCCAGTACTTC.

The chain joins TRBV5-6 to TRBJ2-1, with D perhaps matching TRBD2 (6 bases). This CDR3 has 15 residues. The V gene's germline CDR1 is SGHDT and CDR2 YYEEEE. V gave up 0 bases and J gave up 8 bases, with 15 bases separating them. In nucleotides, the CDR3 is TGTGCCAGCAGCTTGGATGGTCTAGCGCATGATGAGCAGTTCTTC. As protein: CASSLDGLAHDEQFF.

V gene TRBV6-5 combines with J gene TRBJ2-3; TRBD1 agrees at 7 bases. This CDR3 contains 14 residues. Trimming removed 8 bases from V and 0 bases from J; junction bases left unmatched: 5. Germline V gives CDR1 MNHEY, CDR2 SVGAGI. The CDR3 reads CASPGQESTDTQYF. For the CDR3, the DNA is TGTGCCAGCCCCGGACAGGAGAGCACAGATACGCAGTATTTT.

The genes are TRBV4-2 and TRBJ1-2; D possibly corresponds to TRBD1 (5 bases). This CDR3 has 14 amino acids. V was shortened by 0 bases and J by 2 bases, with 7 bases between the two germline ends. Germline V gene lookup returns CDR1 LGHNA and CDR2 YNFKEQ. The CDR3 is CASSQDKGNYGYTF. The CDR3 DNA sequence: TGTGCCAGCAGCCAAGATAAGGGGAACTATGGCTACACCTTC.

This clone was detected once. This rearrangement joins TRBV7-2 to TRBJ2-3, with TRBD2 matching 9 bases. V was pared by 1 base and J by 4 bases, with 9 bases of the junction left unmatched. The CDR3 length is 17 residues. CDR1 and CDR2 from the germline V gene are SGHTA and FQGNSA. The CDR3 coding sequence is TGTGCCAGCAGCTTAGGGTGGCGCGGGGGGGTTGCAGATACGCAGTATTTT. Protein: CASSLGWRGGVADTQYF.

The chain joins TRBV6-1 to TRBJ1-5; no clear D. This CDR3 region has 17 residues. V was cut by 3 bases and J by 0 bases, with 15 bases left in between. The germline gives CDR1 MNHNS, CDR2 SASEGT. DNA for the CDR3: TGTGCCAGCAGTGAGCAAGTGGGAGCTTATAGCAATCAGCCCCAGCATTTT. Amino acids: CASSEQVGAYSNQPQHF.

This sequence joins TRBV27 and TRBJ1-5; the D is unclear. V shed 4 bases and J shed 0 bases, with 7 bases lying between them. The CDR3 totals 14 residues. The germline V gene encodes CDR1 MNHEY and CDR2 SMNVEV (reference sequence). The DNA of the CDR3 is TGTGCCAGCAGTTCCCAGGCTAGCAATCAGCCCCAGCATTTT. This encodes CASSSQASNQPQHF.

V and J are TRBV7-2 and TRBJ1-1; D is unresolved. Trimming shortened V by 6 bases and J by 2 bases, and 13 bases separated the two germline ends. CDR3 length equals 14 residues. CDR1 and CDR2 from the germline V gene are SGHTA and FQGNSA. For the CDR3, the DNA is TGTGCCAGCAGTCTCCTGTCGGTTAACACTGAAGCTTTCTTT. It encodes CASSLLSVNTEAFF.

The table lists this clone with a count of one. V and J are TRBV7-6 and TRBJ2-5, with a tentative D call TRBD1 (6 bases). Germline CDR1 reads SGHVS; CDR2 reads FNYEAQ. The CDR3 length is 16 residues. Trimming removed 4 bases at V and 4 bases at J, with 19 bases between. The CDR3 region has the DNA TGTGCCAGCAGCTCATTAGCCCGGACAGTTGGAGAGACCCAGTACTTC. Protein sequence: CASSSLARTVGETQYF.

The chain uses TRBV6-5 and TRBJ1-5, with 9 bases that match TRBD1. Germline V gene lookup returns CDR1 MNHEY and CDR2 SVGAGI. Trimming took 6 bases from V and 5 from J; bases not matched to a gene: 8. This CDR3 is built from 15 residues. Here the CDR3 DNA reads TGTGCCAGCAGCCGCACAGGGGGCAACGATCAGCCCCAGCATTTT. Protein sequence: CASSRTGGNDQPQHF.

The chain couples TRBV10-3 to TRBJ2-5; 9 bases are a match to TRBD1. V was clipped by 4 bases and J by 5 bases; unmatched bases: 8. In germline, CDR1 is ENHRY, CDR2 SYGVKD. CDR3 length equals 15 residues. CDR3 sequence (DNA): TGTGCCATCAGTGGGGACAGGGCTGGAGGGGAGACCCAGTACTTC. It specifies CAISGDRAGGETQYF.

V gene TRBV18 combines with J gene TRBJ2-7; 9 bases match TRBD1. The CDR3 consists of 17 residues. CDR1 is KGHSH, CDR2 LQKENI, per germline. The V segment lost 4 bases and the J segment 0 bases; nucleotides outside the gene matches: 10. The CDR3 DNA is TGTGCCAGCTCACGCCGTAACCTGGACAGGGGCTCCTACGAGCAGTACTTC. Translation gives CASSRRNLDRGSYEQYF. The variable domain in full, with the rest retrieved from reference TRBV18 and TRBJ2-7, is NAGVMQNPRHLVRRRGQEARLRCSPMKGHSHVYWYRQLPEEGLKFMVYLQKENIIDESGMPKERFSAEFPKEGPSILRIQQVVRGDSAAYFCASSRRNLDRGSYEQYFGPGTRLTVT.